This TCR beta chain originates from a study of T cell responses to AZD1222 COVID-19 vaccine. CDR1 and CDR2 (germline): LNHDA, SQIVND (reference sequence). The CDR3 contains 14 residues. V lost 5 bases, J lost 7 bases, and 17 bases lay in between. Sequencing was performed with immunoSEQ multiplex PCR; in TCRdb, only in-frame clones are kept and a portion is missing. The sample yields 100,000 to 150,000 clones, roughly 86% seen once. This clone came up once. Source: peripheral blood, taken on day 0 of AZD1222 vaccination. The receptor was derived from an adult in good health. This rearrangement joins TRBV19 to TRBJ2-5; perhaps TRBD2 as D (6 bases). CDR3 residues: CASSPASVTWTQYF. In nucleotides, the CDR3 is TGTGCCAGTAGTCCCGCTAGCGTAACCTGGACCCAGTACTTC.